The table lists the clone carrying this T cell receptor (beta chain) with a count of one. This entry belongs to a study of cytomegalovirus exposure and HLA in healthy donors. The germline CDR1 and CDR2 sequences are MNHEY and SVGAGI. The V end lost 6 bases, the J end lost 8 bases, and 11 bases lay between the germline ends. This CDR3 is built from 13 residues. PCR primers comprised 60 Vbeta and 13 Jbeta primers. Sequencing used immunoSEQ multiplex PCR; TCRdb keeps in-frame clones, though not all of them. The sample consists of approximately 77,000 clones, roughly 80% of them appearing once. Sequencing used PBMCs. This TCR came from a woman aged 40 to 49 in good health and CMV-seronegative. The chain employs TRBV6-5 and TRBJ1-6, with D possibly being TRBD1 (5 bases). The CDR3 coding sequence is TGTGCCAGCAGGGACAACTCCGATTCACCCCTCCACTTT. Amino acid sequence: CASRDNSDSPLHF.